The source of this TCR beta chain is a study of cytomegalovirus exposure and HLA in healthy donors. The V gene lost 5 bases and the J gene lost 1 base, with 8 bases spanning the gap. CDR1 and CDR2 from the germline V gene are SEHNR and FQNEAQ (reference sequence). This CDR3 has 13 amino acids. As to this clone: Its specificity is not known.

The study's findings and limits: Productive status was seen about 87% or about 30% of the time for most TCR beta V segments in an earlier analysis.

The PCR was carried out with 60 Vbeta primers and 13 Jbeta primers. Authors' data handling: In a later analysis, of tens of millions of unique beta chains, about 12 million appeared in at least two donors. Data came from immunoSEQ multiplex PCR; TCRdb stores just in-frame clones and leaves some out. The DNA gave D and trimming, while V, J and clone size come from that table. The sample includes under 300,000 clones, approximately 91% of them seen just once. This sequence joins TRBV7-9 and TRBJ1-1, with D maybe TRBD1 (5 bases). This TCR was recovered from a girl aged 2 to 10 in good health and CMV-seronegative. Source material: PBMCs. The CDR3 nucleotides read TGTGCCAGCAGCCCCCAGGGGAACACTGAAGCTTTCTTT. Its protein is CASSPQGNTEAFF.